The 18 T cell receptor beta chains in this list originate from one sample, sequenced in a study of shared clonotypes between healthy human individuals. The method was immunoSEQ multiplex PCR; TCRdb's version includes in-frame clones alone and lacks a portion of them. The table includes approximately 740,000 clones, roughly 92% detected once. CD45RO negativity and positive selection for CCR7 defined naive CD8 cells, a population that excluded terminally differentiated effector memory CD45RA+ cells. Sequenced: naive CD8+ T cells sorted from blood. All receptors derive from a man between 25 and 39 years old in good health.

This clone was observed a few times. V and J are TRBV13 and TRBJ2-7; D may be TRBD1 (7 bases). Germline values: CDR1 PRHDT, CDR2 FYEKMQ (reference sequence). The CDR3 extends over 13 amino acids. V shed 2 bases and J shed 6 bases, with 11 bases lying between them. CDR3 in amino acids: CASSLWQGGEQYF. CDR3 sequence (DNA): TGTGCCAGCAGCTTATGGCAGGGGGGCGAGCAGTACTTC.

J is TRBJ1-5 and V is TRBV2; no firm D call. From germline, CDR1 is SNHLY and CDR2 FYNNEI. This CDR3 has 15 amino acids. The V end lost 5 bases, the J end lost 0 bases, and 11 bases lay between the germline ends. CDR3: CASSYKSHSNQPQHF. The DNA for the CDR3 is TGTGCCAGCAGTTACAAGAGTCATAGCAATCAGCCCCAGCATTTT.

The chain links TRBV12-5 to TRBJ2-1; D remains unclear. This CDR3 is built from 14 residues. Trimming cost V 6 bases and J 1 base, with 10 bases left between them. Germline V CDR1 and CDR2: LGHNT, FRNRAP. CDR3: CASGMLGSYNEQFF. CDR3 bases: TGTGCTAGTGGAATGTTAGGGTCCTACAATGAGCAGTTCTTC.

The gene calls are TRBV9 and TRBJ2-7, with D possibly TRBD2 on 5 matching bases. Germline V gene data show CDR1 as SGDLS and CDR2 as YYNGEE. V lost 6 bases, J lost 2 bases, and 18 bases lay in between. The CDR3 consists of 15 residues. This chain's CDR3 is CASNKAGLSTYEQYF. For the CDR3, the DNA is TGTGCCAGCAATAAGGCAGGACTCTCGACCTACGAGCAGTACTTC.

V usage is TRBV14 and J usage is TRBJ2-7, with TRBD1 as a possible D gene (6 bases). Germline CDR1 reads SGHDN; CDR2 reads FVKESK. The V gene lost 0 bases and the J gene lost 2 bases, with 8 bases spanning the gap. CDR3 length equals 14 residues. DNA of the CDR3: TGTGCCAGCAGCCAAGAGGACAGACCCTACGAGCAGTACTTC. The encoded protein is CASSQEDRPYEQYF.

V gene TRBV4-1 combines with J gene TRBJ2-5, with 11 positions matching TRBD2. Germline V gives CDR1 MGHRA, CDR2 YSYEKL. The CDR3 runs to 15 residues. Unmatched junction bases numbered 3, after V lost 5 bases and J lost 1 base. Written as DNA, the CDR3 is TGCGCCAGCAGCACCGGGACTAGCGGCCAAGAGACCCAGTACTTC. Translated, it gives CASSTGTSGQETQYF.

The rearrangement links TRBV27 to TRBJ1-5, with TRBD1 identical over 10 bases. The CDR3 sequence is 14 residues long. Germline-derived CDR1 and CDR2 are MNHEY and SMNVEV (reference sequence). V lost 8 bases, J lost 1 base, and 2 bases stayed unmatched. The DNA of the CDR3 is TGTGCCAGCCGGGACAGGGGCAGCAATCAGCCCCAGCATTTT. It yields the protein CASRDRGSNQPQHF.

About this clone itself: At the DNA level, this CDR3 is encoded by other sequences in the same sample as well. The chain recombines TRBV27 with TRBJ2-7; 7 positions match TRBD2. With 6 bases clipped from V and 6 bases from J, the junction kept 5 bases outside the gene matches. Looked up from germline, CDR1 is MNHEY and CDR2 is SMNVEV (reference sequence). CDR3 length: 12 amino acids. In DNA form, the CDR3 reads TGTGCCAGCAGCCCAGGACTAGTCGAGCAGTACTTC. Translating it yields CASSPGLVEQYF.

The V and J genes are TRBV25-1 and TRBJ2-7, with D possibly TRBD1 on 6 matching bases. V was pared by 2 bases and J by 5 bases, with 13 bases between. Germline CDR1 is MGHDK and CDR2 is SYGVNS. This CDR3 is built from 14 residues. The CDR3 sequence is CASSERGRGHEQYF. The CDR3 bases are TGTGCCAGCAGTGAAAGGGGCAGGGGCCACGAGCAGTACTTC.

The CDR3 loop is CASSLSGQPYEQFF. CDR3 nucleotides: TGTGCCAGCAGTTTATCGGGACAGCCCTATGAGCAGTTCTTC. J is TRBJ2-1 and V is TRBV27; TRBD1 aligns across 7 bases. Germline V gives CDR1 MNHEY, CDR2 SMNVEV (reference sequence). J lost 8 bases, V lost 0 bases, and 4 bases had no gene match. The CDR3 covers 14 residues.

This clone was observed once. The chain couples TRBV28 to TRBJ1-2; D is possibly TRBD1 (5 bases). Deletions cut 3 bases from V and 4 bases from J, with 9 bases between. The CDR3 consists of 13 residues. Per germline, CDR1 MDHEN and CDR2 SYDVKM. The CDR3 loop is CASSFRGIYGYTF. CDR3 bases: TGTGCCAGCAGTTTTCGGGGGATCTATGGCTACACCTTC.

The chain joins TRBV19 to TRBJ1-1; the D is unclear. With 3 bases removed from V and 0 bases from J, the gap between germline ends came to 11 bases. There are 15 residues in the CDR3. The V gene's germline CDR1 is LNHDA and CDR2 SQIVND (reference sequence). The CDR3 region is CASSIEVGMNTEAFF. DNA of the CDR3: TGTGCCAGTAGTATTGAGGTCGGCATGAACACTGAAGCTTTCTTT.

For this clone: The sample holds other DNA sequences that translate to the same CDR3. V usage is TRBV6-1 and J usage is TRBJ2-1, with 10 bases lining up with TRBD2. The trim removed 3 bases at V and 0 bases at J, leaving 2 bases unmatched. The CDR3 consists of 16 residues. Per the germline V gene, CDR1 is MNHNS and CDR2 is SASEGT. The CDR3 nucleotides read TGTGCCAGCAGTGACCTAGCGGGAGTCTCCTACAATGAGCAGTTCTTC. Protein product: CASSDLAGVSYNEQFF.

The chain recombines TRBV27 with TRBJ2-3; 7 bases are a match to TRBD1. The CDR3 length is 15 residues. From germline, CDR1 is MNHEY and CDR2 SMNVEV (reference sequence). J was trimmed by 2 bases and V by 3 bases; bases with no gene match: 5. CDR3 DNA: TGTGCCAGCAGTTTCGGGGACAGCTTCACAGATACGCAGTATTTT. Its translation: CASSFGDSFTDTQYF.

This chain uses TRBV19 with TRBJ1-1, with 8 bases matching TRBD1. V lost 6 bases to trimming and J lost 1 base; unmatched junction nucleotides: 1. Germline values: CDR1 LNHDA, CDR2 SQIVND (reference sequence). This CDR3 comprises 13 residues. The CDR3, as DNA: TGTGCCAGTAGCCAGGGGGCGAACACTGAAGCTTTCTTT. Protein product: CASSQGANTEAFF. The full variable domain, completed using reference TRBV19 and TRBJ1-1, is DGGITQSPKYLFRKEGQNVTLSCEQNLNHDAMYWYRQDPGQGLRLIYYSQIVNDFQKGDIAEGYSVSREKKESFPLTVTSAQKNPTAFYLCASSQGANTEAFFGQGTRLTVV.

V usage is TRBV29-1 and J usage is TRBJ2-7; TRBD2 matches at 13 bases. Germline V gene lookup returns CDR1 SQVTM and CDR2 ANQGSEA. Trimming at V came to 6 bases and at J to 4 bases, leaving 6 bases not matched to a gene. This CDR3 spans 14 amino acids. This CDR3 reads CSVEGLAGRYEQYF. In DNA, the CDR3 is TGCAGCGTAGAGGGACTAGCGGGAAGATACGAGCAGTACTTC.

The rearrangement links TRBV7-6 to TRBJ1-5, with a weak D call TRBD1 (5 bases). Trimming cost V 5 bases and J 4 bases, with 15 bases left between them. The CDR3 extends over 15 amino acids. The germline gives CDR1 SGHVS, CDR2 FNYEAQ. CDR3 residues: CASSAAARGNQPQHF. The CDR3 nucleotides are TGTGCCAGCAGCGCCGCGGCAAGGGGTAATCAGCCCCAGCATTTT.

V and J are TRBV5-5 and TRBJ2-5; 9 nucleotides agree with TRBD1. Per the germline V gene, CDR1 is SGHKS and CDR2 is YYEKEE (reference sequence). The CDR3 totals 16 residues. J lost 5 bases, V lost 2 bases, and 10 bases had no gene match. The DNA of the CDR3 is TGTGCCAGCAGCTTTCAGGGACAGGGTCATCGGGAGACCCAGTACTTC. Translating gives CASSFQGQGHRETQYF. The full variable domain, in which reference TRBV5-5 and TRBJ2-5 provide the parts outside the CDR3, is DAGVTQSPTHLIKTRGQQVTLRCSPISGHKSVSWYQQVLGQGPQFIFQYYEKEERGRGNFPDRFSARQFPNYSSELNVNALLLGDSALYLCASSFQGQGHRETQYFGPGTRLLVL.